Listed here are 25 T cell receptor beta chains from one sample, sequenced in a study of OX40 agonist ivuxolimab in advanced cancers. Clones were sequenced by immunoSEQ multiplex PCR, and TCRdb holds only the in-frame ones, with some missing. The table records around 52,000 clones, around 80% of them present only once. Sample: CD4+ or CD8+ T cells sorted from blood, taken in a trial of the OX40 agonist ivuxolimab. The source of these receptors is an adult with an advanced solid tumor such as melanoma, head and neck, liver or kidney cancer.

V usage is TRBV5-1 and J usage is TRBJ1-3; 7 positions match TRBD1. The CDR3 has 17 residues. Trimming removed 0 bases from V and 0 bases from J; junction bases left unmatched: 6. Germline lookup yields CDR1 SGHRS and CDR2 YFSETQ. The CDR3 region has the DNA TGCGCCAGCAGCTTGGCAGGGGGGGCCTCCTCTGGAAACACCATATATTTT. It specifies CASSLAGGASSGNTIYF.

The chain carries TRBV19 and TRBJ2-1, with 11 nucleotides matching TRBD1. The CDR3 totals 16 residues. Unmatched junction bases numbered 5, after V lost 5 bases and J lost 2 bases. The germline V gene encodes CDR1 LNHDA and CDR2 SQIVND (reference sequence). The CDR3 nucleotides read TGTGCCAGTAGTCCTCGGACAGGGGGCACCTACAATGAGCAGTTCTTC. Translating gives CASSPRTGGTYNEQFF.

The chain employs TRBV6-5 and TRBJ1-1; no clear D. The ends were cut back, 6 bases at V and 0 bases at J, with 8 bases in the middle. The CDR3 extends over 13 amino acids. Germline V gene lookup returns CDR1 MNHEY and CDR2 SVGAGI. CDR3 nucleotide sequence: TGTGCCAGCAGAGAAAGGTTGAACACTGAAGCTTTCTTT. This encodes CASRERLNTEAFF.

CDR3 bases: TGTGCCAGCAGAGTCCGGGCGCGGTACACCGGGGAGCTGTTTTTT. It specifies CASRVRARYTGELFF. This rearrangement joins TRBV7-2 to TRBJ2-2; D call uncertain. CDR1 SGHTA and CDR2 FQGNSA come from the germline V gene. The CDR3 is made up of 15 amino acids. The V gene lost 6 bases and the J gene lost 3 bases, with 14 bases spanning the gap.

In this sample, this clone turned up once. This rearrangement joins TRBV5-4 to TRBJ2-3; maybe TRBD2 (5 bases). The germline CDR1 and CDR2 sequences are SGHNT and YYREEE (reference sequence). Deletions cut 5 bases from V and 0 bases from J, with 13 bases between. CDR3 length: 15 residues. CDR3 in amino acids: CASRPSTLSTDTQYF. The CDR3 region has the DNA TGTGCCAGCAGGCCTAGCACCCTTAGCACAGATACGCAGTATTTT.

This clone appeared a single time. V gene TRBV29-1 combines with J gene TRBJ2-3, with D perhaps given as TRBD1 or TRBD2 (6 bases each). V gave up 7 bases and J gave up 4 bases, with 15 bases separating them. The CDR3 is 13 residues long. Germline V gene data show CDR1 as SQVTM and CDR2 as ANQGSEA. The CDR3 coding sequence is TGCAGCGCGGGAGAGGGGGTCCCAGATACGCAGTATTTT. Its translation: CSAGEGVPDTQYF.

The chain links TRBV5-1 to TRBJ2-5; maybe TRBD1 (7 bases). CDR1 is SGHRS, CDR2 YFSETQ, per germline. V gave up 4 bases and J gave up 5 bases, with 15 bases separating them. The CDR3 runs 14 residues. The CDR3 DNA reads TGCGCCAGCAGCGAAGGCAGGGGGAGGGAGACCCAGTACTTC. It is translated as CASSEGRGRETQYF.

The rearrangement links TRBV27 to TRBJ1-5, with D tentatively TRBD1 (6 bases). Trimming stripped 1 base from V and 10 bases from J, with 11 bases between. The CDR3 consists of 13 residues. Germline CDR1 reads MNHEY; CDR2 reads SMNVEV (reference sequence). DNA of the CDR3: TGTGCCAGCAGTTTATGGGGGGCGGGTCCCCAGCATTTT. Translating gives CASSLWGAGPQHF.

The CDR3 reads CATATSGPSAKNIQYF. Here the CDR3 DNA reads TGTGCCACGGCTACTAGCGGACCATCAGCCAAAAACATTCAGTACTTC. This rearrangement joins TRBV15 to TRBJ2-4, with 8 nucleotides matching TRBD2. This CDR3 has 16 amino acids. J was trimmed by 0 bases and V by 9 bases; bases with no gene match: 10. CDR1 is LNHNV and CDR2 is YYDKDF in the germline V gene (reference sequence).

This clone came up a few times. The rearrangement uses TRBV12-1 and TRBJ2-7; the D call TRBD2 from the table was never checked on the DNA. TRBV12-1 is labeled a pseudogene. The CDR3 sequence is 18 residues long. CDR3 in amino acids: CAMHVQGLAGGSSYEQYF. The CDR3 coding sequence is TGTGCCATGCATGTTCAGGGACTAGCGGGAGGCAGCTCCTACGAGCAGTACTTC.

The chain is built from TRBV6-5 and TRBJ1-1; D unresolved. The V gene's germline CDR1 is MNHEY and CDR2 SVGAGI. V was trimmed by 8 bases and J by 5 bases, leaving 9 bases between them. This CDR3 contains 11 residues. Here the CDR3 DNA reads TGTGCCAGCTCGTCGGGGACTGAAGCTTTCTTT. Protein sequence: CASSSGTEAFF.

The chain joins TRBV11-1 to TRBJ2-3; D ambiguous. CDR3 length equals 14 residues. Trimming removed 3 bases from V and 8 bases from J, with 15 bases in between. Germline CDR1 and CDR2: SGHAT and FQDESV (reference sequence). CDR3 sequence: CASSLGNALGTQYF. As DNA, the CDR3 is TGTGCCAGCAGCTTGGGCAACGCTCTAGGTACGCAGTATTTT.

The CDR3 DNA sequence: TGTGCCAGTAGTATAGTGGCGGGAGATGCTAATGAGCAGTTCTTC. Translated, it gives CASSIVAGDANEQFF. The rearrangement links TRBV19 to TRBJ2-1, with 7 bases aligning to TRBD2. Trimming cost V 1 base and J 7 bases; bases outside gene matches: 7. Per the germline V gene, CDR1 is LNHDA and CDR2 is SQIVND (reference sequence). This CDR3 region has 15 residues.

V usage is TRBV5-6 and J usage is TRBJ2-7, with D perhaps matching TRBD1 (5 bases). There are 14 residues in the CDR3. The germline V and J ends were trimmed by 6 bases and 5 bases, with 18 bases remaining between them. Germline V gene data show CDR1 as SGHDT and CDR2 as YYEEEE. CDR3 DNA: TGTGCCAGCAATCAGGGTCTGTCCCGTCACGAGCAGTACTTC. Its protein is CASNQGLSRHEQYF.

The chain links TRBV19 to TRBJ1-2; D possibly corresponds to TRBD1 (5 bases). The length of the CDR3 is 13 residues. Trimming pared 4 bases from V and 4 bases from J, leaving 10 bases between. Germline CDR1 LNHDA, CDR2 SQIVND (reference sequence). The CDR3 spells CASSTGGGYGYTF. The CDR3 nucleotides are TGTGCCAGTAGTACGGGTGGGGGCTATGGCTACACCTTC.

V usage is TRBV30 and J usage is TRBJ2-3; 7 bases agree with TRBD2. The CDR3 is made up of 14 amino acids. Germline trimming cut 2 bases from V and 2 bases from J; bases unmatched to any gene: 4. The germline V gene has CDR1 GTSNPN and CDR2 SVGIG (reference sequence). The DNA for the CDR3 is TGTGCCTGGAGTCCAGGACTAGACACAGATACGCAGTATTTT. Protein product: CAWSPGLDTDTQYF. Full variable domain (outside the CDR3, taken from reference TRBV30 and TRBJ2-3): SQTIHQWPATLVQPVGSPLSLECTVEGTSNPNLYWYRQAAGRGLQLLFYSVGIGQISSEVPQNLSASRPQDRQFILSSKKLLLSDSGFYLCAWSPGLDTDTQYFGPGTRLTVL.

Here the CDR3 reads CASSLPSGPQHF. The CDR3 coding sequence is TGTGCCAGCAGCTTACCCTCGGGGCCCCAGCATTTT. The chain combines TRBV7-8 with TRBJ1-5; D gene unclear. The CDR3 is made up of 12 amino acids. Germline assignment: CDR1 SGHVS and CDR2 FQNEAQ. V lost 2 bases and J lost 9, with 8 bases in between. The full variable domain, completed using reference TRBV7-8 and TRBJ1-5, is GAGVSQSPRYKVAKRGQDVALRCDPISGHVSLFWYQQALGQGPEFLTYFQNEAQLDKSGLPSDRFFAERPEGSVSTLKIQRTQQEDSAVYLCASSLPSGPQHFGDGTRLSIL.

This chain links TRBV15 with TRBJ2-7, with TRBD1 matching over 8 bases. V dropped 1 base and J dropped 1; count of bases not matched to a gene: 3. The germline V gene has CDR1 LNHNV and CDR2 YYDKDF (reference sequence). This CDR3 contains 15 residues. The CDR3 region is CATSRAGQGSYEQYF. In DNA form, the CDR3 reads TGTGCCACCAGCAGAGCAGGACAGGGATCCTACGAGCAGTACTTC. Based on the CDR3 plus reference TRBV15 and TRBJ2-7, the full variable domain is DAMVIQNPRYQVTQFGKPVTLSCSQTLNHNVMYWYQQKSSQAPKLLFHYYDKDFNNEADTPDNFQSRRPNTSFCFLDIRSPGLGDTAMYLCATSRAGQGSYEQYFGPGTRLTVT.

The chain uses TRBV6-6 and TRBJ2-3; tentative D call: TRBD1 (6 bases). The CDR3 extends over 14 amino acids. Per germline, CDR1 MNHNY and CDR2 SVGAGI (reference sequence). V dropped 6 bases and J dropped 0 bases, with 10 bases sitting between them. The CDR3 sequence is CASSQGTSTDTQYF. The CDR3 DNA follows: TGTGCCAGCAGCCAGGGGACCAGCACAGATACGCAGTATTTT.

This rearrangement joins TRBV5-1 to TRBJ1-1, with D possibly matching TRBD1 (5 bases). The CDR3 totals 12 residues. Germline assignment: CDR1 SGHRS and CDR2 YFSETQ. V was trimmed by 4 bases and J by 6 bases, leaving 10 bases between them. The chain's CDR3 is CASSPGGPEAFF. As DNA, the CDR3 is TGCGCCAGCAGCCCCGGGGGTCCTGAAGCTTTCTTT.

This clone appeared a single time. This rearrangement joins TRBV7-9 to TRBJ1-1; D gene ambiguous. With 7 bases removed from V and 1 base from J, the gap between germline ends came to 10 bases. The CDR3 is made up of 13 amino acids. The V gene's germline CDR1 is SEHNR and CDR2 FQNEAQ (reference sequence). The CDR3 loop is CASTQGRNTEAFF. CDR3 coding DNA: TGTGCCAGCACCCAAGGGAGGAACACTGAAGCTTTCTTT.

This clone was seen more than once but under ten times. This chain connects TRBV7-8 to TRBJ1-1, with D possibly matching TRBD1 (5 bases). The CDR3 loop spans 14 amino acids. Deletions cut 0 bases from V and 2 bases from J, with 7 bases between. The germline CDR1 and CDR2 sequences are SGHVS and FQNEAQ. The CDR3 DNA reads TGTGCCAGCAGCTTAGCAGGGGTTAACACTGAAGCTTTCTTT. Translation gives CASSLAGVNTEAFF.

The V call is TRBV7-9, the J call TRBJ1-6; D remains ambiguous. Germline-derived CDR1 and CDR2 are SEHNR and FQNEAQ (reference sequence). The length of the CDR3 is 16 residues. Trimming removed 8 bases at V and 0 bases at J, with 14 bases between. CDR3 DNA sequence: TGTGCCAGCCAAAATTCCCTAGGCTCCTATAATTCACCCCTCCACTTT. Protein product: CASQNSLGSYNSPLHF.

The CDR3 DNA sequence: TGTGCCAGCTCACCACCCGGTCTAGCGGGAGTCTCAGATACGCAGTATTTT. Its protein product is CASSPPGLAGVSDTQYF. The chain uses TRBV18 and TRBJ2-3; 10 bases match TRBD2. Germline CDR1 is KGHSH and CDR2 is LQKENI. V shed 0 bases, J shed 4 bases, and the junction held 7 bases outside the gene matches. The CDR3 is 17 residues long.

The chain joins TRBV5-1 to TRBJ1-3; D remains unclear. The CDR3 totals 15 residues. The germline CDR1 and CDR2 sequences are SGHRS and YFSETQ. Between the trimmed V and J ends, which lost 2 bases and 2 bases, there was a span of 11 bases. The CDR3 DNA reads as TGCGCCAGCAGCTTATCTAACAGTGCTGGAAACACCATATATTTT. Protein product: CASSLSNSAGNTIYF. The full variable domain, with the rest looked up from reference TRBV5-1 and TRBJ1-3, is KAGVTQTPRYLIKTRGQQVTLSCSPISGHRSVSWYQQTPGQGLQFLFEYFSETQRNKGNFPGRFSGRQFSNSRSEMNVSTLELGDSALYLCASSLSNSAGNTIYFGEGSWLTVV.